Described below is a single T cell receptor (beta chain) sequence and its context. Antigen specificity is unknown. With 5 bases clipped from V and 2 bases from J, the junction kept 6 bases outside the gene matches. Germline V gene data show CDR1 as SGHTA and CDR2 as FQGTGA. This CDR3 contains 15 residues. TCRdb's copy holds only in-frame clones and misses some; the assay was immunoSEQ multiplex PCR. Of more than 65,000 clones in the sample, under 90% were seen once. This sample stems from a study of OX40 agonist ivuxolimab in advanced cancers. General study findings and limits: Normalized expansion of T-cell clones was also low for some nonresponders.

This clonotype was sampled from an adult with an advanced solid tumor such as melanoma, head and neck, liver or kidney cancer. Source: CD4+ or CD8+ T cells sorted from blood, taken in a trial of the OX40 agonist ivuxolimab. V usage is TRBV7-3 and J usage is TRBJ2-1; TRBD2 aligns across 7 bases. The CDR3 region is CASSLGAGAYNEQFF. CDR3 in DNA: TGTGCCAGCAGCCTCGGGGCGGGAGCCTACAATGAGCAGTTCTTC.